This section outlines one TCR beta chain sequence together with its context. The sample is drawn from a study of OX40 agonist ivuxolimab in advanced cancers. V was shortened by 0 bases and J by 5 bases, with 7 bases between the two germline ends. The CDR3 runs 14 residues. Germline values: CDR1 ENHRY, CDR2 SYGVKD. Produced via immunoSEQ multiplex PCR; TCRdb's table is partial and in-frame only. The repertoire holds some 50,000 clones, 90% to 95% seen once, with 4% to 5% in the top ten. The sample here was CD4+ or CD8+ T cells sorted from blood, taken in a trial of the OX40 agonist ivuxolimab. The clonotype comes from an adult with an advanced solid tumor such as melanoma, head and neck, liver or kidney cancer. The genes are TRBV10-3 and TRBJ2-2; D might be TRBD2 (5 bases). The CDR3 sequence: CAISESTGTGELFF. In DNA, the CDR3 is TGTGCCATCAGTGAGTCGACGGGGACCGGGGAGCTGTTTTTT.